The 2 T cell receptor beta chains listed next were all sequenced from one sample in a study of blood T cell repertoires in COVID-19. Method: immunoSEQ multiplex PCR; TCRdb's copy keeps in-frame clones and lacks some. The sample lists over 10,000 clones; 70% to 90% were seen once. What was sequenced was peripheral blood. These receptors all come from a man aged 80 or over with acute or convalescent COVID-19.

The chain uses TRBV5-5 and TRBJ2-7, with 12 nucleotides matching TRBD2. The germline V gene encodes CDR1 SGHKS and CDR2 YYEKEE (reference sequence). The length of the CDR3 is 15 residues. Trimming removed 4 bases from V and 7 bases from J; junction bases left unmatched: 9. The CDR3 region is CASSPSTSGGVEQYF. Here the CDR3 DNA reads TGTGCCAGCAGCCCATCGACTAGCGGGGGAGTAGAGCAGTACTTC.

This clone showed up just once. This sequence joins TRBV7-6 and TRBJ2-3; 8 positions match TRBD2. Germline CDR1 is SGHVS and CDR2 is FNYEAQ. V was pared by 5 bases and J by 2 bases, with 6 bases of the junction left unmatched. This CDR3 spans 15 amino acids. CDR3 loop: CASSNGGGSTDTQYF. The CDR3 bases are TGTGCCAGCAGCAACGGGGGGGGCTCCACAGATACGCAGTATTTT.